The clone carrying this T cell receptor (beta chain) appeared a few times. Method: immunoSEQ multiplex PCR; TCRdb's copy keeps in-frame clones and lacks some. The sample consists of 120,000 to 150,000 clones, 84% of them appearing once. The germline V gene has CDR1 SEHNR and CDR2 FQNEAQ (reference sequence). V shed 1 base, J shed 6 bases, and the junction held 7 bases outside the gene matches. The CDR3 is 15 amino acids. The entry originates in a study of blood T cell repertoires in COVID-19. Study-level information: Sources were T cells, B-cell-depleted T cells, or PBMCs; the material itself was cDNA or gDNA.

This clonotype originated in a young man with COVID-19, enrolled during active disease. The chain recombines TRBV7-9 with TRBJ2-7; 9 nucleotides match TRBD2. Sequenced sample: peripheral blood. CDR3: CASSLVAGGPGEQYF. CDR3 DNA sequence: TGTGCCAGCAGCTTAGTGGCGGGAGGGCCTGGCGAGCAGTACTTC.